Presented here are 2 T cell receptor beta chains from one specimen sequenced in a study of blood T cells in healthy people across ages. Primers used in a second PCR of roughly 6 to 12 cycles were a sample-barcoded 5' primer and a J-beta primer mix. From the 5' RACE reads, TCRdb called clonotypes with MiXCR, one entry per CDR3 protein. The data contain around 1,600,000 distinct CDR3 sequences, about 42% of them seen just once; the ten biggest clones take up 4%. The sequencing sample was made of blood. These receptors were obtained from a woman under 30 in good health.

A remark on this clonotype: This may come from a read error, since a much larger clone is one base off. In DNA form, the CDR3 reads TGTGCCAGCAGTGCCCTGAGAAAGTACGCCGACACCTTC. Translation: CASSALRKYADTF. This chain links TRBV28 with TRBJ1-2; D gene uncertain. Trimming took 5 bases from V and 12 from J, leaving 19 bases between them. CDR3 length: 13 amino acids. Germline CDR1 MDHEN, CDR2 SYDVKM.

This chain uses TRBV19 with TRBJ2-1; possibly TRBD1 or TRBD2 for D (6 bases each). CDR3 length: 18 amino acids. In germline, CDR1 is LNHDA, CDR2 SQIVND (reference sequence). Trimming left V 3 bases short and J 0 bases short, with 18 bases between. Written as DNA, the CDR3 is TGTGCCAGTAGTATGGGGGGCGAGAGACACTTCTCCTACAATGAGCAGTTCTTC. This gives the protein CASSMGGERHFSYNEQFF.